This T cell receptor beta chain was identified during a study of control samples from healthy donors and cancer patients. The method was immunoSEQ multiplex PCR; TCRdb's version includes in-frame clones alone and lacks a portion of them. The sample holds approximately 85,000 clones; less than 90% are singletons and the top ten take 7.6%. Deletions cut 6 bases from V and 0 bases from J, with 8 bases between. This CDR3 comprises 13 residues. Per the germline V gene, CDR1 is MRHNA and CDR2 is SNTAGT. V usage is TRBV6-4 and J usage is TRBJ1-1, with D possibly TRBD1 on 5 matching bases. The sequenced sample was blood. The sequence came from a woman aged 60 to 75 in good health. In DNA form, the CDR3 reads TGTGCCAGCAGAAGACAGATGAACACTGAAGCTTTCTTT. It translates to CASRRQMNTEAFF.